Shown below are 28 T cell receptor beta chains from a single sample sequenced in a study of shared clonotypes between healthy human individuals. Naive-designated CD8 cells lacked CD45RO, were positively enriched for CCR7, and omitted terminally differentiated effector memory CD45RA+ cells. Some clones are missing from TCRdb's copy, which holds only in-frame ones; the method was immunoSEQ multiplex PCR. Here the sample spans around 1.9 million clones, about 92% being singletons. Specimen: naive CD8+ T cells from PBMCs. Receptors were obtained from a man younger than 30 in good health. Some clones in this sample may be carry-over from other donors' samples.

The rearrangement joins TRBV5-1 to TRBJ2-2; no firm D call. The V end lost 2 bases, the J end lost 5 bases, and 4 bases lay between the germline ends. CDR1 is SGHRS, CDR2 YFSETQ, per germline. The CDR3 covers 12 residues. The CDR3 spells CASSLLTGELFF. The CDR3 DNA reads as TGCGCCAGCAGCTTACTGACCGGGGAGCTGTTTTTT.

The V gene is TRBV5-6, the J gene TRBJ2-7; D may match TRBD1 or TRBD2 (5 bases each). This CDR3 spans 14 amino acids. V lost 4 bases, J lost 5 bases, and 16 bases lay in between. Germline V gene lookup returns CDR1 SGHDT and CDR2 YYEEEE. CDR3 amino acids: CASSATYQGDEQYF. The DNA of the CDR3 is TGTGCCAGCAGCGCGACGTACCAGGGAGACGAGCAGTACTTC.

The gene calls are TRBV14 and TRBJ1-1; weak D call: TRBD1 (6 bases). The CDR3 sequence is 14 residues long. Germline lookup yields CDR1 SGHDN and CDR2 FVKESK. V lost 2 bases to trimming and J lost 0 bases, with 7 bases between them. CDR3 protein: CASSQTGMNTEAFF. In nucleotides, the CDR3 is TGTGCCAGCAGCCAAACAGGGATGAACACTGAAGCTTTCTTT.

The CDR3 protein is CASSPRLKPYEQYF. The CDR3 coding sequence is TGTGCCAGCAGTCCTCGATTAAAGCCCTACGAGCAGTACTTC. The V and J genes are TRBV27 and TRBJ2-7; D unclear. V lost 5 bases to trimming and J lost 2 bases, with 13 bases between them. This CDR3 is built from 14 residues. Germline V gives CDR1 MNHEY, CDR2 SMNVEV (reference sequence).

The gene calls are TRBV6-5 and TRBJ2-2, with D perhaps matching TRBD1 (6 bases). The CDR3 is 13 amino acids. CDR1 MNHEY and CDR2 SVGAGI come from the germline V gene. V dropped 2 bases and J dropped 7 bases, with 8 bases sitting between them. The CDR3 sequence: CASSYEGGGELFF. The CDR3 nucleotides read TGTGCCAGCAGTTACGAAGGGGGCGGGGAGCTGTTTTTT.

This chain links TRBV6-5 with TRBJ2-5, with no clear D. Germline assignment: CDR1 MNHEY and CDR2 SVGAGI. The CDR3 has 13 residues. Trimming cost V 5 bases and J 5 bases, with 12 bases left between them. The CDR3 sequence is CASSLTEFETQYF. In nucleotides, the CDR3 is TGTGCCAGCAGTCTGACTGAATTCGAGACCCAGTACTTC.

V and J are TRBV29-1 and TRBJ2-5; TRBD2 matches 9 bases. The DNA matches TRBJ2-7 better at its end, which makes the J call doubtful. The CDR3 runs 14 residues. Germline CDR1 SQVTM, CDR2 ANQGSEA. The CDR3 sequence: CSVPLAGAPYEQYF. The CDR3 DNA reads TGCAGCGTTCCCTTAGCGGGAGCCCCCTACGAGCAGTACTTC.

The chain uses TRBV29-1 and TRBJ2-4; TRBD2 matches 13 bases. Germline V gives CDR1 SQVTM, CDR2 ANQGSEA. V trimming: 1 base; J trimming: 1 base; junction bases outside the gene matches: 13. This CDR3 is built from 20 residues. This CDR3 is CSVEGRRLAGGSVAKNIQYF. Written as DNA, the CDR3 is TGCAGCGTTGAAGGCAGAAGACTAGCGGGAGGATCAGTGGCCAAAAACATTCAGTACTTC. The full variable domain, its missing parts supplied by reference TRBV29-1 and TRBJ2-4, is SAVISQKPSRDICQRGTSLTIQCQVDSQVTMMFWYRQQPGQSLTLIATANQGSEATYESGFVIDKFPISRPNLTFSTLTVSNMSPEDSSIYLCSVEGRRLAGGSVAKNIQYFGAGTRLSVL.

This clone appeared once. This rearrangement joins TRBV25-1 to TRBJ2-7; a weak D match, TRBD1 (5 bases). Trimming shortened V by 1 base and J by 3 bases, and 10 bases separated the two germline ends. The CDR3 sequence is 14 residues long. CDR1 and CDR2 (germline): MGHDK, SYGVNS. DNA of the CDR3: TGTGCCAGCAGTGAATGGGGCATCGACTACGAGCAGTACTTC. The encoded protein is CASSEWGIDYEQYF.

This clone was counted a few times. V is TRBV30 and J is TRBJ1-1; D is uncertain. Trimming took off 2 bases at V and 4 bases at J, with 8 bases between the two ends. The germline CDR1 and CDR2 sequences are GTSNPN and SVGIG (reference sequence). The CDR3 spans 12 residues. The CDR3 DNA is TGTGCCTGGAGTACCGCTAGCACTGAAGCTTTCTTT. It yields the protein CAWSTASTEAFF.

The chain employs TRBV5-6 and TRBJ2-7, with D possibly TRBD2 on 5 matching bases. The CDR3 runs 14 residues. Germline values: CDR1 SGHDT, CDR2 YYEEEE. V dropped 4 bases and J dropped 3 bases, with 14 bases sitting between them. In nucleotides, the CDR3 is TGTGCCAGCAGCCGAGGACTGGGAAGCTACGAGCAGTACTTC. Encoded protein: CASSRGLGSYEQYF.

The V call is TRBV7-9, the J call TRBJ2-1, with TRBD2 identical over 7 bases. The V gene's germline CDR1 is SEHNR and CDR2 FQNEAQ (reference sequence). Trimming took 4 bases from V and 2 from J; bases not matched to a gene: 5. There are 15 residues in the CDR3. Here the CDR3 DNA reads TGTGCCAGCAGCTCGCGGACTAGGCCCTACAATGAGCAGTTCTTC. Encoded protein: CASSSRTRPYNEQFF.

V usage is TRBV28 and J usage is TRBJ1-6; D possibly corresponds to TRBD1 (6 bases). The CDR3 sequence is 18 residues long. Trimming pared 7 bases from V and 3 bases from J, leaving 22 bases between. In germline, CDR1 is MDHEN, CDR2 SYDVKM. In nucleotides, the CDR3 is TGTGCCAGCACCACTCACAAGCGGCAGGGGTACTATAATTCACCCCTCCACTTT. The encoded protein is CASTTHKRQGYYNSPLHF.

About this clone: This specimen includes other DNA sequences encoding the same CDR3. J is TRBJ2-7 and V is TRBV27; D call uncertain. The CDR3 is 11 amino acids. Germline CDR1 is MNHEY and CDR2 is SMNVEV (reference sequence). The germline V and J ends were trimmed by 8 bases and 2 bases, with 7 bases remaining between them. Here the CDR3 DNA reads TGTGCCAGCGGTGGTCCCTACGAGCAGTACTTC. Translation gives CASGGPYEQYF.

The chain links TRBV27 to TRBJ2-5, with 7 bases that match TRBD1. Gene TRBJ2-7 matches the end of the DNA better, so the J call may be wrong. Germline CDR1 is MNHEY and CDR2 is SMNVEV (reference sequence). The CDR3 spans 13 residues. The CDR3 protein is CASRPTGTYEQYF. Written as DNA, the CDR3 is TGTGCCAGCAGGCCGACAGGGACCTACGAGCAGTACTTC.

Regarding this clone: The same CDR3 arises from other DNA sequences in this sample as well. The V gene is TRBV28, the J gene TRBJ2-7, with TRBD1 matching 8 bases. V gave up 3 bases and J gave up 3 bases; unmatched junction bases: 1. Germline values: CDR1 MDHEN, CDR2 SYDVKM. The CDR3 covers 13 residues. The CDR3 spells CASSFGQGYEQYF. The CDR3 nucleotides are TGTGCCAGCAGTTTCGGACAGGGCTACGAGCAGTACTTC.

This rearrangement joins TRBV27 to TRBJ2-2, with a weak D call TRBD2 (7 bases). The V gene's germline CDR1 is MNHEY and CDR2 SMNVEV (reference sequence). V shed 2 bases and J shed 4 bases, with 14 bases lying between them. The CDR3 length is 16 residues. The CDR3 DNA reads as TGTGCCAGCAGTTTACGGGGGGCTCTGGGCACCGGGGAGCTGTTTTTT. Its protein is CASSLRGALGTGELFF.

The rearrangement links TRBV13 to TRBJ2-7; possibly TRBD1 for D (6 bases). CDR3 size: 16 residues. The V end lost 5 bases, the J end lost 1 base, and 18 bases lay between the germline ends. CDR1 and CDR2 from the germline V gene are PRHDT and FYEKMQ (reference sequence). The CDR3 region has the DNA TGTGCCAGCAGCATTACAGGGTCCCGATTATCCTACGAGCAGTACTTC. Residues: CASSITGSRLSYEQYF.

This chain connects TRBV13 to TRBJ2-7; weak D call: TRBD1 (6 bases). The CDR3 extends over 19 amino acids. Between the trimmed V and J ends, which lost 6 bases and 2 bases, there was a span of 29 bases. The germline V gene has CDR1 PRHDT and CDR2 FYEKMQ (reference sequence). The CDR3 spells CASSSADGLGARWAYEQYF. CDR3 sequence (DNA): TGTGCCAGCAGTTCAGCGGATGGGTTGGGGGCCAGGTGGGCCTACGAGCAGTACTTC.

The chain joins TRBV29-1 to TRBJ1-2, with D hard to call. This CDR3 region has 15 residues. In germline, CDR1 is SQVTM, CDR2 ANQGSEA. V gave up 3 bases and J gave up 4 bases, with 18 bases separating them. The DNA of the CDR3 is TGCAGCGTTGAGGGCAGTGGGAAAAGAGGCTATGGCTACACCTTC. This sequence encodes CSVEGSGKRGYGYTF.

The CDR3 protein is CASSIGQVYEQFF. CDR3 coding DNA: TGTGCCAGCAGTATCGGACAGGTATATGAGCAGTTCTTC. This chain connects TRBV27 to TRBJ2-1, with 7 nucleotides matching TRBD1. In germline, CDR1 is MNHEY, CDR2 SMNVEV (reference sequence). The length of the CDR3 is 13 residues. The junction had 6 bases not matched to a gene; V was cut back by 5 bases and J by 8 bases.

This chain joins TRBV28 and TRBJ1-1, with D unresolved. CDR1 and CDR2 (germline): MDHEN, SYDVKM. The ends were cut back, 5 bases at V and 6 bases at J, with 19 bases in the middle. The CDR3 loop spans 15 amino acids. CDR3 bases: TGTGCCAGCAGTCCTTCCCGGGAAGTACGGCCTGAAGCTTTCTTT. Translation gives CASSPSREVRPEAFF. Full variable domain (remainder filled in from reference TRBV28 and TRBJ1-1): DVKVTQSSRYLVKRTGEKVFLECVQDMDHENMFWYRQDPGLGLRLIYFSYDVKMKEKGDIPEGYSVSREKKERFSLILESASTNQTSMYLCASSPSREVRPEAFFGQGTRLTVV.

The rearrangement joins TRBV6-1 to TRBJ2-7; D is perhaps TRBD1 or TRBD2 (5 bases each). CDR1 and CDR2 from the germline V gene are MNHNS and SASEGT. Trimming removed 6 bases at V and 5 bases at J, with 17 bases between. The CDR3 totals 14 residues. The CDR3 bases are TGTGCCAGCAGGAATAAATGGGGGTCGAACGAGCAGTACTTC. This translates into CASRNKWGSNEQYF.

The V call is TRBV19, the J call TRBJ2-2; TRBD2 aligns across 11 bases. The CDR3 is 16 residues long. Germline V gene sequence: CDR1 LNHDA, CDR2 SQIVND (reference sequence). V shed 3 bases and J 3 bases; nucleotides not matched to a gene: 3. The chain's CDR3 is CASSIGTSGYTGELFF. Written as DNA, the CDR3 is TGTGCCAGTAGTATCGGGACTAGCGGATACACCGGGGAGCTGTTTTTT. Using reference TRBV19 and TRBJ2-2 for the parts outside the CDR3, the full variable domain is DGGITQSPKYLFRKEGQNVTLSCEQNLNHDAMYWYRQDPGQGLRLIYYSQIVNDFQKGDIAEGYSVSREKKESFPLTVTSAQKNPTAFYLCASSIGTSGYTGELFFGEGSRLTVL.

The CDR3 DNA sequence: TGCGCCAGCAGCCAAGTAGGGACAGGGAGCAGGTATGGCTACACCTTC. The encoded protein is CASSQVGTGSRYGYTF. The chain employs TRBV4-3 and TRBJ1-2; 9 bases agree with TRBD1. J gave up 5 bases and V 1 base, and 8 bases lay outside the gene matches. The CDR3 runs 16 residues. Germline assignment: CDR1 LGHNA and CDR2 YSLEER.

This chain links TRBV9 with TRBJ2-5; D call uncertain. This CDR3 spans 17 amino acids. Germline CDR1 reads SGDLS; CDR2 reads YYNGEE. Deletions cut 0 bases from V and 5 bases from J, with 20 bases between. The DNA for the CDR3 is TGTGCCAGCAGCGTAGGCGATTCGTTTGGGCCTGGGGAGACCCAGTACTTC. It yields the protein CASSVGDSFGPGETQYF.

Worth noting for this clone: Other DNA sequences in this specimen translate into the identical CDR3. The chain recombines TRBV28 with TRBJ1-3; D is uncertain. The CDR3 has 14 amino acids. The V gene lost 3 bases and the J gene lost 0 bases, with 6 bases spanning the gap. Germline CDR1 and CDR2: MDHEN and SYDVKM. The CDR3 spells CASSFFSSGNTIYF. CDR3 nucleotide sequence: TGTGCCAGCAGTTTTTTTAGCTCTGGAAACACCATATATTTT. Full variable domain (missing parts from reference TRBV28 and TRBJ1-3): DVKVTQSSRYLVKRTGEKVFLECVQDMDHENMFWYRQDPGLGLRLIYFSYDVKMKEKGDIPEGYSVSREKKERFSLILESASTNQTSMYLCASSFFSSGNTIYFGEGSWLTVV.

The genes are TRBV5-6 and TRBJ1-4; D possibly corresponds to TRBD1 (5 bases). CDR1 is SGHDT, CDR2 YYEEEE, per germline. V lost 0 bases and J lost 6, with 15 bases in between. There are 16 residues in the CDR3. CDR3 loop: CASSLGRSLGDEKLFF. As DNA, the CDR3 is TGTGCCAGCAGCTTGGGCAGGAGTTTGGGGGATGAAAAACTGTTTTTT.